This T cell receptor beta chain is from a study of blood T cell repertoires in COVID-19. At the level of the study: The origin of the acute and convalescent COVID-19 samples was the United States, Italy and Spain. From T cells, B-cell-depleted T cells, or PBMCs came the material, which was cDNA or gDNA.

V was pared by 7 bases and J by 1 base, with 20 bases between. Per the germline V gene, CDR1 is SGHNT and CDR2 is YYREEE (reference sequence). CDR3 length: 16 residues. Methods used by the authors: The authors estimated nucleated cell counts from reference gene primer amplification. Here immunoSEQ multiplex PCR was the method, and the copy in TCRdb shows in-frame clones only, minus some. D and trimming were read from the DNA, whereas the V and J calls and clone size are those reported in that table. The table includes some 83,000 clones, 85% to 90% detected once. The specimen was peripheral blood. This TCR was sampled from an older man in a cohort sampled during active COVID-19. V is TRBV5-4 and J is TRBJ1-2, with a weak D call TRBD1 (6 bases). Here the CDR3 DNA reads TGTGCCAGCGGGGGCCTGAGGGGATGGGATAACTATGGCTACACCTTC. As protein: CASGGLRGWDNYGYTF.